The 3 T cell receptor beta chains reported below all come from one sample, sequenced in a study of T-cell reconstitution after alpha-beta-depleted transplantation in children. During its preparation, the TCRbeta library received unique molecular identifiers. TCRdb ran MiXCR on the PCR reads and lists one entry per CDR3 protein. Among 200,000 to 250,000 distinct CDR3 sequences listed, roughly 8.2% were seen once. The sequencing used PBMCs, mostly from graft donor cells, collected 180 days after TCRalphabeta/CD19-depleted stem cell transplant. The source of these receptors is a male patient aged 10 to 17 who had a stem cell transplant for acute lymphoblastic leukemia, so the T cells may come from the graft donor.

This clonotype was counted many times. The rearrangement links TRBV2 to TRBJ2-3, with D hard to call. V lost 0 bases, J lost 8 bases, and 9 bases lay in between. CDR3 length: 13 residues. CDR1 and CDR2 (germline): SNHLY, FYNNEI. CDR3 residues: CASSEALYLTQYF. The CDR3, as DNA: TGTGCCAGCAGTGAAGCCCTCTACCTTACGCAGTATTTT.

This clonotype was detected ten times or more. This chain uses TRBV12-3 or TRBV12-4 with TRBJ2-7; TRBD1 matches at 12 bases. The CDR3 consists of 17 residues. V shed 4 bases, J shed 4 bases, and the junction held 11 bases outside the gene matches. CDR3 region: CASSWGLGTGGGYEQYF. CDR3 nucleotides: TGTGCCAGCAGTTGGGGTTTAGGGACAGGGGGCGGGTACGAGCAGTACTTC.

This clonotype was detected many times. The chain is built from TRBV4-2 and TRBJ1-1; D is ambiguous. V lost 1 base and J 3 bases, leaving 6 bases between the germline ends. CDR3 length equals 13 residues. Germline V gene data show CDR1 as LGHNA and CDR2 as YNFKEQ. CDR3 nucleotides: TGTGCCAGCAGCCAAGTCCGGGACACTGAAGCTTTCTTT. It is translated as CASSQVRDTEAFF.